This TCR beta chain is from a study of blood T cells in healthy people across ages. Each sample yielded at least 5 micrograms of PBMC total RNA. This clonotype was found a few times. The CDR3 is 16 amino acids. Germline assignment: CDR1 SNHLY and CDR2 FYNNEI. V was shortened by 0 bases and J by 2 bases, with 14 bases between the two germline ends. A sample-barcoded 5' primer and a J-beta primer mix were used in a second PCR of roughly 7 to 11 cycles. Using its own MiXCR run on the 5' RACE reads, TCRdb lists one record per CDR3 protein. The profile shows hundreds of thousands of distinct CDR3 sequences, more than 55% of them singletons.

This clonotype was sampled from a man between 40 and 49 years old in good health. This chain joins TRBV2 and TRBJ2-7, with D perhaps matching TRBD2 (6 bases). The material sequenced was blood. The CDR3 DNA follows: TGTGCCAGCAGTGAAGCGCTTCTTCGGGGGACCTACGAGCAGTACTTC. Its translation: CASSEALLRGTYEQYF.